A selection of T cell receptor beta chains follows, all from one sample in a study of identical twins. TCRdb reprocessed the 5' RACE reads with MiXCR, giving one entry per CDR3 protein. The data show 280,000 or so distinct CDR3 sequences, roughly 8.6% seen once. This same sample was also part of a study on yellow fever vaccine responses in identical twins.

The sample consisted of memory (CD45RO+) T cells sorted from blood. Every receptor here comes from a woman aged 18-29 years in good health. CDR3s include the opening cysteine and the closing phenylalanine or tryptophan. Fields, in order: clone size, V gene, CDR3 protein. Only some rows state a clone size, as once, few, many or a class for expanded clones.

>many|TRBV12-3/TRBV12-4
CASRQPGLAGAGEQFF
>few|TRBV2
CASKGIEKLFF
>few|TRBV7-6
CASSAYRTSNEKLFF
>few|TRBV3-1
CASSPAMGRGNEQFF
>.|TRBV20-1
CSVRRSYLGELFF
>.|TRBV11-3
CASSLVQGAPVEQYF
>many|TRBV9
CASSASGDSYGYTF
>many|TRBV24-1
CATSSSGTGGELFF
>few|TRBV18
CASSQNGQGLHNEQFF
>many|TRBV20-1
CSARRQGQETQYF
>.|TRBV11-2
CASRHLDGTDTQYF
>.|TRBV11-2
CASSRDRMYGYTF
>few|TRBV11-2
CASSLVQGEDGYTF
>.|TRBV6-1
CASRITGSYGYTF
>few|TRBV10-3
CAISTEPNSPLHF
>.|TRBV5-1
CASGSGTSGGSSYEQYF
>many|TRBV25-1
CASSDGVTYEQYF
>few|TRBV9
CASSSAASGGRNEQFF
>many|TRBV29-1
CSVAGTGSQPQHF
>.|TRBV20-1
CSAAIRGRGSQETQYF
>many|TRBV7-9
CASSLALGAVRDEQFF
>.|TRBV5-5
CASSLGGLRETQYF
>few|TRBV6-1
CASSQQRMWNYEQYF
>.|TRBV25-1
CASSERTALSTDTQYF
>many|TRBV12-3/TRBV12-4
CASSFNLNTEAFF
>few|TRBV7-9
CASSLPGHNTEAFF
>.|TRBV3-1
CASCPDLGLPTEAFF
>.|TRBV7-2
CASSSPRTRDRVF
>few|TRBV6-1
CASSEPEKPPTYNEQFF
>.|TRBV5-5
CASSPGLAAGVLFF
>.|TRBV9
CASSVAPKSPLHF